This T cell receptor beta chain comes out of a study of post-analysis software for immune sequencing data. Study-wide findings and caveats: Controls showed lower frequencies than patients for four to six TRBV segments, and TRBV5-6, TRBV5-1 and TRBV20-1 were among these. Under F measure analysis, samples from one preparation batch co-clustered strongly.

Trimming cost V 5 bases and J 2 bases, with 11 bases left between them. The CDR3 totals 14 residues. Germline loops: CDR1 WNHNN, CDR2 SYGVQD (reference sequence). This clonotype showed up many times. Its target is unknown. Unique molecular identifiers were built into the TCR beta cDNA libraries. TCRdb re-called the PCR reads through MiXCR, storing one row per CDR3 protein. The table lists around 400,000 distinct CDR3 sequences, about a third of them singletons. V usage is TRBV10-1 and J usage is TRBJ2-3; D may match TRBD1 or TRBD2 (5 bases each). This TCR was recovered from a girl aged 5-17 years with multiple sclerosis. The sample consisted of blood. The CDR3 sequence is CASSSGRTTDTQYF. CDR3 in DNA: TGCGCCAGCAGTTCGGGACGGACCACAGATACGCAGTATTTT.